The T cell receptor beta chain under discussion was sequenced for a study of blood T cell repertoires in COVID-19. On the study more broadly: Sites in the United States, Italy and Spain provided acute and convalescent COVID-19 samples. Nucleic acid was either cDNA or gDNA, and it came from T cells, B-cell-depleted T cells, or PBMCs.

V shed 3 bases, J shed 4 bases, and the junction held 7 bases outside the gene matches. The CDR3 length is 16 residues. CDR1 is SGHDT, CDR2 YYEEEE, per germline. Clones were sequenced by immunoSEQ multiplex PCR, and TCRdb holds only the in-frame ones, with some missing. Of approximately 360,000 clones detected, 87% appear once; the ten largest clones hold about 1.9%. The study assigned cohorts using participant-reported clinical history. V gene TRBV5-6 combines with J gene TRBJ2-3; 11 bases line up with TRBD2. The sample comprised PBMCs or T cells enriched from blood (not recorded which). The receptor was isolated from a man aged 35 to 55 in a cohort exposed to, infected with or recovered from COVID-19 (not recorded which). The CDR3: CASSSLAGGGPDTQYF. CDR3 coding DNA: TGTGCCAGCAGCTCCCTAGCGGGAGGCGGCCCAGATACGCAGTATTTT.